Following are 12 T cell receptor beta chains from one sample sequenced in a study of T cells after yellow fever vaccination. TCRdb reanalysed the 5' RACE reads using MiXCR and keeps one entry per CDR3 protein. Of 550,000 to 750,000 distinct CDR3 sequences in the sample, approximately 12% are singletons; the top ten hold around an eighth. The starting material was PBMCs, obtained on the day of the yellow fever booster vaccination. The source is a man aged 25-40 years who received the YFV17D yellow fever vaccine.

This chain connects TRBV7-2 to TRBJ2-7; a weak D match, TRBD2 (5 bases). The CDR3 is 14 residues long. The V and J ends lost 0 bases and 6 bases respectively, with 12 bases between them. Germline V gene sequence: CDR1 SGHTA, CDR2 FQGNSA. The chain's CDR3 is CASSLAQRRGEQYF. The CDR3 DNA reads TGTGCCAGCAGCTTAGCGCAGCGCCGGGGCGAGCAGTACTTC.

This clonotype showed up just a few times. The rearrangement uses TRBV7-2 and TRBJ1-2; TRBD1 matches at 12 bases. The CDR3 totals 15 residues. Germline V gives CDR1 SGHTA, CDR2 FQGNSA. J gave up 7 bases and V 1 base, and 4 bases lay outside the gene matches. The CDR3 sequence: CASSLDGTGGAGYTF. The CDR3 DNA is TGTGCCAGCAGCTTAGATGGGACAGGGGGCGCTGGCTACACCTTC.

This clonotype was counted a few times. The gene calls are TRBV10-2 and TRBJ2-1; 9 nucleotides match TRBD1. In germline, CDR1 is WSHSY, CDR2 SAAADI. V lost 8 bases, J lost 3 bases, and 5 bases stayed unmatched. The CDR3 runs 14 residues. CDR3 sequence reads: CASLGTGHYNEQFF. As DNA, the CDR3 is TGCGCCAGCTTAGGGACAGGGCACTACAATGAGCAGTTCTTC.

The chain recombines TRBV28 with TRBJ2-3; 9 bases agree with TRBD2. The V gene end was trimmed by 5 bases and the J gene end by 8 bases; junction bases not matched to a gene: 8. There are 14 residues in the CDR3. Germline CDR1 and CDR2: MDHEN and SYDVKM. In nucleotides, the CDR3 is TGTGCCAGCAGTCCTGGACTAGCGATGGCTACGCAGTATTTT. Its translation is CASSPGLAMATQYF.

This clonotype was seen only a few times. The chain is built from TRBV3-1 and TRBJ1-6; possible D gene TRBD1, 5 bases. In germline, CDR1 is LGHDT, CDR2 YNNKEL (reference sequence). Trimming took off 0 bases at V and 15 bases at J, with 9 bases between the two ends. The CDR3 extends over 12 amino acids. DNA of the CDR3: TGTGCCAGCAGCCAAGAGAGGGGTCTCCTCCACTTT. It codes for CASSQERGLLHF.

This clonotype was recorded a few times. The chain recombines TRBV20-1 with TRBJ1-5; no definite D call. V was cut by 6 bases and J by 4 bases, with 13 bases left in between. CDR3 size: 13 residues. CDR1 is DFQATT, CDR2 SNEGSKA, per germline (reference sequence). The CDR3 reads CSASPSRNQPQHF. The CDR3, as DNA: TGCAGTGCCTCCCCGAGTAGGAATCAGCCCCAGCATTTT.

A few counts support this clonotype. The rearrangement links TRBV5-6 to TRBJ2-7; D assignment may be TRBD1 or TRBD2 (6 bases each). Germline loops: CDR1 SGHDT, CDR2 YYEEEE. The CDR3 runs to 14 residues. Trimming shortened V by 1 base and J by 6 bases, and 14 bases separated the two germline ends. The CDR3 sequence is CASSLSRGGFEQYF. CDR3 coding DNA: TGTGCCAGCAGCTTGTCCAGGGGAGGTTTCGAGCAGTACTTC.

This clonotype showed up just a few times. J is TRBJ2-7 and V is TRBV11-2, with a tentative D call TRBD1 (6 bases). CDR1 is SGHAT, CDR2 FQNNGV, per germline. This CDR3 spans 15 amino acids. V dropped 5 bases and J dropped 3 bases, with 17 bases sitting between them. CDR3 nucleotides: TGTGCCAGCAGCGGAGTAGGATTAGGGGGCTACGAGCAGTACTTC. It encodes CASSGVGLGGYEQYF.

This clonotype turned up a few times. The chain uses TRBV7-3 and TRBJ2-1; 9 nucleotides agree with TRBD2. The V gene's germline CDR1 is SGHTA and CDR2 FQGTGA. The CDR3 consists of 15 residues. Trimming took 2 bases from V and 8 from J; bases not matched to a gene: 7. The CDR3: CASSLYPSGTYEQFF. In nucleotides, the CDR3 is TGTGCCAGCAGCTTATATCCTAGCGGGACGTATGAGCAGTTCTTC.

This clonotype was detected a few times. For the CDR3, the DNA is TGCAGCGTGTCGACAGGGGGGAGCGAGCAGTACTTC. Its protein is CSVSTGGSEQYF. The V gene is TRBV29-1, the J gene TRBJ2-7, with 9 bases lining up with TRBD1. Germline V gives CDR1 SQVTM, CDR2 ANQGSEA. The CDR3 consists of 12 residues. Trimming at V came to 6 bases and at J to 6 bases, leaving 6 bases not matched to a gene.

As for this clonotype: At one of its ends the junction is not consistent with the germline gene, which may arise from a read error. V usage is TRBV5-6 and J usage is TRBJ2-5, with D possibly matching TRBD2 (5 bases). Germline CDR1 SGHDT, CDR2 YYEEEE. The CDR3 is 13 residues long. For the CDR3, the DNA is TGTGCCAGCGGCTTGGTTGCGGGAGAGACCCAGTACTTC. It encodes CASGLVAGETQYF.

This clonotype turned up a few times. The rearrangement links TRBV5-4 to TRBJ1-3; D uncertain. The germline CDR1 and CDR2 sequences are SGHNT and YYREEE (reference sequence). V lost 3 bases, J lost 2 bases, and 9 bases lay in between. This CDR3 contains 14 residues. CDR3 loop: CASSSPHPGNTIYF. The CDR3 DNA reads as TGTGCCAGCAGCTCCCCCCATCCTGGAAACACCATATATTTT.